These T cell receptor beta chains were read from a single sample in a study of blood T cell repertoires in COVID-19. The data were produced by immunoSEQ multiplex PCR, yet TCRdb's version contains in-frame clones alone and is incomplete. Of some 460,000 clones in the sample, roughly 87% were seen once. The source material was PBMCs or T cells enriched from blood (not recorded which). Receptors originate from a woman in her late teens or twenties who had recovered from COVID-19. Each CDR3 is given without its conserved first and last residue.

j_gene: TRBJ2-7
v_gene: TRBV6-5
CDR3aa: ASSYSPGLETYEQY

j_gene: TRBJ2-4
v_gene: TRBV19
CDR3aa: ASSLNENIQY

j_gene: TRBJ2-1
v_gene: TRBV12-5
CDR3aa: ASGSGTYNEQF

j_gene: TRBJ1-6
v_gene: TRBV3-1/TRBV3-2
CDR3aa: ASSRILPGELVINSPLH

j_gene: TRBJ1-3
v_gene: TRBV27
CDR3aa: ASSLRQGVENTIY

j_gene: TRBJ2-5
v_gene: TRBV5-4
CDR3aa: ASSLRGVQETQY

j_gene: TRBJ2-2
v_gene: TRBV7-8
CDR3aa: ASSLEVAAGELF

j_gene: TRBJ1-2
v_gene: TRBV6-2/TRBV6-3
CDR3aa: ASSYSQANYGYT

j_gene: TRBJ2-5
v_gene: TRBV2
CDR3aa: ASSGTSGGVTQY

j_gene: TRBJ1-2
v_gene: TRBV18
CDR3aa: ASSGNNYGYT

j_gene: TRBJ2-5
v_gene: TRBV6-1
CDR3aa: ASSEGTDRVRLGETQY

j_gene: TRBJ2-7
v_gene: TRBV29-1
CDR3aa: SVEDPRDRGSYEQY

j_gene: TRBJ2-3
v_gene: TRBV30
CDR3aa: ASSTGVTDTQY

j_gene: TRBJ1-2
v_gene: TRBV2
CDR3aa: ASSERLRGRGYT

j_gene: TRBJ1-4
v_gene: TRBV9
CDR3aa: ASSPRTGGNEKLF

j_gene: TRBJ1-2
v_gene: TRBV6-1
CDR3aa: ASSEEGVANYGYT

j_gene: TRBJ1-5
v_gene: TRBV23-1
CDR3aa: ASSQSGQANQPQH

j_gene: TRBJ2-5
v_gene: TRBV6-5
CDR3aa: ASSYSTLAETQY

j_gene: TRBJ1-2
v_gene: TRBV10-3
CDR3aa: ASGLTTGILNYGYT

j_gene: TRBJ2-5
v_gene: TRBV15
CDR3aa: ATRRGLYQETQY

j_gene: TRBJ2-1
v_gene: TRBV6-6
CDR3aa: ASSFSTSGARDEQF

j_gene: TRBJ1-3
v_gene: TRBV7-9
CDR3aa: ASSFVTGGENTIY

j_gene: TRBJ1-5
v_gene: TRBV7-8
CDR3aa: ASSPSRDSLYQPQH

j_gene: TRBJ1-5
v_gene: TRBV27
CDR3aa: ASSLSGWDIYQPQH

j_gene: TRBJ2-3
v_gene: TRBV5-1
CDR3aa: ASSPGQVGDTQY

j_gene: TRBJ2-5
v_gene: TRBV6-5
CDR3aa: ASFIGGDSETQY

j_gene: TRBJ2-1
v_gene: TRBV2
CDR3aa: ASSGPPGESNEQF